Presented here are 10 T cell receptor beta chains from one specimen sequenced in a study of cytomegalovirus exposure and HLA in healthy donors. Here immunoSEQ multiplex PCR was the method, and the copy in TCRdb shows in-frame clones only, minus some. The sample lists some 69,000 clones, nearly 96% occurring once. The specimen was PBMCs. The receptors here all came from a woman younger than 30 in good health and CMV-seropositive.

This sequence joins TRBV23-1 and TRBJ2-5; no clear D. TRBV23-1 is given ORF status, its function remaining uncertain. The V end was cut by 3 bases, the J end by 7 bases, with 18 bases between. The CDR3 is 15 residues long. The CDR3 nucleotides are TGCGCCAGCAGTCACAACTTGAGGTTTATGGGGACCCAGTACTTC. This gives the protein CASSHNLRFMGTQYF.

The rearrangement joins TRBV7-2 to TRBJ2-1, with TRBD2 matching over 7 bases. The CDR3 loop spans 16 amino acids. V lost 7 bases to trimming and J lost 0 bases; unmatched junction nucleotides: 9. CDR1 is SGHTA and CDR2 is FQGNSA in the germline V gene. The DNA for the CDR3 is TGTGCCAGCACCCAGGGAGGGTCAAGCTCCTACAATGAGCAGTTCTTC. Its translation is CASTQGGSSSYNEQFF.

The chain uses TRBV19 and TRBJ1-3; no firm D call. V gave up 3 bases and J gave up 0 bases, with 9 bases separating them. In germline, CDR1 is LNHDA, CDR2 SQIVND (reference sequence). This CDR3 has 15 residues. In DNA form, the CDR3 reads TGTGCCAGTAGTATGTGGAGAGGCTCTGGAAACACCATATATTTT. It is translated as CASSMWRGSGNTIYF.

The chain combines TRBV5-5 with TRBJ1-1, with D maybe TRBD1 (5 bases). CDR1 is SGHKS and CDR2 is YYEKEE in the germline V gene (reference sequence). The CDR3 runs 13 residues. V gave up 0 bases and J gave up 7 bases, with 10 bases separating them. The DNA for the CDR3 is TGTGCCAGCAGCTTGGATCCCGGGGGTGAAGCTTTCTTT. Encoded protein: CASSLDPGGEAFF.

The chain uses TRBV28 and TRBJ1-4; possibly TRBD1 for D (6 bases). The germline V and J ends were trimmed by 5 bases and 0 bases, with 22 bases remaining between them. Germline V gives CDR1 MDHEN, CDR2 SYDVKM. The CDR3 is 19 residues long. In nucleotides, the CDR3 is TGTGCCAGCAGTCCTCCCATCGCTAAGACAGGTGCAACTAATGAAAAACTGTTTTTT. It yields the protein CASSPPIAKTGATNEKLFF.

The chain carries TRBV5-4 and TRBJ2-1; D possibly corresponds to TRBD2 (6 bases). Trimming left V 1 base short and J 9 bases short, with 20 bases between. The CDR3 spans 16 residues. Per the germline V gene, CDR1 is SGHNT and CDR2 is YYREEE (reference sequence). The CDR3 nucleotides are TGTGCCAGCAGCTTGATTATGGGGCGGGGTTCTACTGAGCAGTTCTTC. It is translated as CASSLIMGRGSTEQFF. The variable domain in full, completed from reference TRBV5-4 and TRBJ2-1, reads ETGVTQSPTHLIKTRGQQVTLRCSSQSGHNTVSWYQQALGQGPQFIFQYYREEENGRGNFPPRFSGLQFPNYSSELNVNALELDDSALYLCASSLIMGRGSTEQFFGPGTRLTVL.

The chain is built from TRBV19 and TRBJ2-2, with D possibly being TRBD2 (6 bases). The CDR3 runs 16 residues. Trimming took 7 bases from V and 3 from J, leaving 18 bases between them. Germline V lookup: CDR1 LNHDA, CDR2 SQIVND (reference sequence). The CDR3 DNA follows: TGTGCCAGTATCGGCCAGCGGGCTGGGTACACCGGGGAGCTGTTTTTT. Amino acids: CASIGQRAGYTGELFF.

The CDR3 reads CASRQSGVPTYEQYF. The CDR3 DNA is TGCGCCAGCAGGCAGAGCGGGGTTCCTACCTACGAGCAGTACTTC. The chain uses TRBV10-2 and TRBJ2-7, with 7 bases identical to TRBD2. The V segment lost 6 bases and the J segment 2 bases; nucleotides outside the gene matches: 10. Germline CDR1 is WSHSY and CDR2 is SAAADI. The CDR3 has 15 residues.

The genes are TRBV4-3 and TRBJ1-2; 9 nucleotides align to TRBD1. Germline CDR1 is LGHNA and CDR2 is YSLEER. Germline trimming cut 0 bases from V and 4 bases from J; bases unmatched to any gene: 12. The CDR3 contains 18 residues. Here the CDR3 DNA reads TGCGCCAGCAGCCAAGATCCCGGGACAGGGTTCGTTCTCTATGGCTACACCTTC. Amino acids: CASSQDPGTGFVLYGYTF.

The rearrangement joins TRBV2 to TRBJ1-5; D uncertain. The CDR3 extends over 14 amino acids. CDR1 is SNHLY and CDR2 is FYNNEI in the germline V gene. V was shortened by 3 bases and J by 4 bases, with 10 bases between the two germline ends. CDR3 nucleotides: TGTGCCAGCAGTGATTTCGGTCAAAATCAGCCCCAGCATTTT. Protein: CASSDFGQNQPQHF.